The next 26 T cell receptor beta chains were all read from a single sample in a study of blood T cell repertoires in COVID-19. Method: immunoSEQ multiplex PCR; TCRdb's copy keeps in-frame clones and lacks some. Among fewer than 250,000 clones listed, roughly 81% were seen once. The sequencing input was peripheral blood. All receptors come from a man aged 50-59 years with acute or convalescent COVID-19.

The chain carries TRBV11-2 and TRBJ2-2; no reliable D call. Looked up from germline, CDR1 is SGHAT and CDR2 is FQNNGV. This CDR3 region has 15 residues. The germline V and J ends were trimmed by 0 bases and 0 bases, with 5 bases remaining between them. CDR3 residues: CASSLESSNTGELFF. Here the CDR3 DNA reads TGTGCCAGCAGCTTAGAGTCCTCGAACACCGGGGAGCTGTTTTTT.

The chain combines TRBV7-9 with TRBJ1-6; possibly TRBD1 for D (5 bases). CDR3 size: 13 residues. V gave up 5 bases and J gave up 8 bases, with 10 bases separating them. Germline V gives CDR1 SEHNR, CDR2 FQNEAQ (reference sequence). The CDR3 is CASSRDSYSPLHF. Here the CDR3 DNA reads TGTGCCAGCAGCCGGGACTCCTATTCACCCCTCCACTTT.

Here the CDR3 reads CASSPNRVDQPQHF. Written as DNA, the CDR3 is TGTGCCAGCAGCCCGAACAGGGTAGATCAGCCCCAGCATTTT. The J gene is TRBJ1-5, the V gene TRBV7-9, with D possibly TRBD1 on 6 matching bases. Trimming cost V 5 bases and J 5 bases, with 13 bases left between them. Germline V CDR1 and CDR2: SEHNR, FQNEAQ (reference sequence). The CDR3 is made up of 14 amino acids.

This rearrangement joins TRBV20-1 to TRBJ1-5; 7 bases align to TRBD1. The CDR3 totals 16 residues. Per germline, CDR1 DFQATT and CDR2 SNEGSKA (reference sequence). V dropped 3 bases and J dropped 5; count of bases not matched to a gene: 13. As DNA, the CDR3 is TGCAGTGCTAGTCTAGGGGGACAGAGGGGGGATCAGCCCCAGCATTTT. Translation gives CSASLGGQRGDQPQHF.

The CDR3 nucleotides are TGTGCCAGTAGCACGACAGGGACGGCTGAAGCTTTCTTT. It encodes CASSTTGTAEAFF. This sequence joins TRBV19 and TRBJ1-1, with TRBD1 matching 7 bases. V was clipped by 6 bases and J by 6 bases; unmatched bases: 7. Germline values: CDR1 LNHDA, CDR2 SQIVND (reference sequence). The CDR3 totals 13 residues. The entire variable domain, with the rest obtained from reference TRBV19 and TRBJ1-1, is as follows: DGGITQSPKYLFRKEGQNVTLSCEQNLNHDAMYWYRQDPGQGLRLIYYSQIVNDFQKGDIAEGYSVSREKKESFPLTVTSAQKNPTAFYLCASSTTGTAEAFFGQGTRLTVV.

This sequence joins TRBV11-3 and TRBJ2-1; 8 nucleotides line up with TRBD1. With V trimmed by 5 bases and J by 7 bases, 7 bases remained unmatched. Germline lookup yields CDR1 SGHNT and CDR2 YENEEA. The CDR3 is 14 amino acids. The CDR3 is CASSRGGTGNEQFF. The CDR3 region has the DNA TGTGCCAGCAGCCGTGGGGGGACAGGAAATGAGCAGTTCTTC.

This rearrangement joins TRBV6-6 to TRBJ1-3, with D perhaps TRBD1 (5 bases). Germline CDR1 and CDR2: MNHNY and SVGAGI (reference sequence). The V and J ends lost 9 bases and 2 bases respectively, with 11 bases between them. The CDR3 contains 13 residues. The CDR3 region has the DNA TGTGCCAGTATGCGGGGCGCTGGAAACACCATATATTTT. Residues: CASMRGAGNTIYF.

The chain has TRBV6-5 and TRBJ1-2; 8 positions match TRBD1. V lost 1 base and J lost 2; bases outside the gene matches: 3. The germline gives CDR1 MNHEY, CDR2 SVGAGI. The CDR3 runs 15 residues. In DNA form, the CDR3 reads TGTGCCAGCAGTTACTTACAGGGGGGAAACTATGGCTACACCTTC. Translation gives CASSYLQGGNYGYTF.

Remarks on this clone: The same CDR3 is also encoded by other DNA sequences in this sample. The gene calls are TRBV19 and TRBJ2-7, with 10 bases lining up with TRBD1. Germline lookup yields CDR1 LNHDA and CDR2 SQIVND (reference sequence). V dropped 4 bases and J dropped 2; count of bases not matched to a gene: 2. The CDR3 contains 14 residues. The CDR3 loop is CASSTGTGAYEQYF. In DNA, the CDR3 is TGTGCCAGTAGTACGGGGACAGGGGCCTACGAGCAGTACTTC. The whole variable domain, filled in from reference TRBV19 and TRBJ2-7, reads DGGITQSPKYLFRKEGQNVTLSCEQNLNHDAMYWYRQDPGQGLRLIYYSQIVNDFQKGDIAEGYSVSREKKESFPLTVTSAQKNPTAFYLCASSTGTGAYEQYFGPGTRLTVT.

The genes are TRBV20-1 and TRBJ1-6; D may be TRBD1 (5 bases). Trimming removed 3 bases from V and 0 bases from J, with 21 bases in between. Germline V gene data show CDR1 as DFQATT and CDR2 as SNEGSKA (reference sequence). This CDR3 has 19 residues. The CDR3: CSASRAAGSGSSYNSPLHF. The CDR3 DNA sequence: TGCAGTGCTAGTCGGGCGGCAGGGTCCGGGAGCTCCTATAATTCACCCCTCCACTTT.

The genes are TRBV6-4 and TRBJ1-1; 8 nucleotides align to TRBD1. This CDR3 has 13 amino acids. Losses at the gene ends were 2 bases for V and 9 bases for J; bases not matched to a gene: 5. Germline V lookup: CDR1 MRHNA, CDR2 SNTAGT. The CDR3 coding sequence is TGTGCCAGCAGTGACGCACGGACAGGGAAAGCTTTCTTT. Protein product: CASSDARTGKAFF.

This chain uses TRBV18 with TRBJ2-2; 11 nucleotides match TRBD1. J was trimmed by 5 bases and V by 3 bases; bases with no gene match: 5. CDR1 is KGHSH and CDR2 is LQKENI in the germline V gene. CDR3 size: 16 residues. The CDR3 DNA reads TGTGCCAGCTCACCCGGACAGGGGGCGCGGACCGGGGAGCTGTTTTTT. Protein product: CASSPGQGARTGELFF.

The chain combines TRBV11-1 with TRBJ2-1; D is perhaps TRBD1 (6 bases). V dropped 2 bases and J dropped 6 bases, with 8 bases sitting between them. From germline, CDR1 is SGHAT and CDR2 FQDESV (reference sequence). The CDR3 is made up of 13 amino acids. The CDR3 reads CASSLWTVNEQFF. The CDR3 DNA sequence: TGTGCCAGCAGCTTATGGACAGTCAATGAGCAGTTCTTC.

This chain's CDR3 is CASSSYSDTQYF. In nucleotides, the CDR3 is TGTGCCAGCAGCTCCTATTCAGATACGCAGTATTTT. This chain uses TRBV7-2 with TRBJ2-3; the D is unclear. This CDR3 is built from 12 residues. V lost 4 bases and J lost 4, with 6 bases in between. Germline loops: CDR1 SGHTA, CDR2 FQGNSA.

CDR3 sequence: CASTTSGLYEQYF. In DNA form, the CDR3 reads TGCGCCTCCACGACTAGCGGCCTCTACGAGCAGTACTTC. V and J are TRBV5-1 and TRBJ2-7; 9 nucleotides line up with TRBD2. V was pared by 10 bases and J by 3 bases, with 8 bases of the junction left unmatched. The CDR3 extends over 13 amino acids. Germline V gene data show CDR1 as SGHRS and CDR2 as YFSETQ.

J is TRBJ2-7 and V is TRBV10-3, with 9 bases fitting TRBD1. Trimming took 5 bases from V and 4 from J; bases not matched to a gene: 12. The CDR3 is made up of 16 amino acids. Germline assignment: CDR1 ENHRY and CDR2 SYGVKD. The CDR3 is CAISKAPGQGPYEQYF. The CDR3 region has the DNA TGTGCCATCAGTAAAGCACCGGGACAGGGACCTTACGAGCAGTACTTC.

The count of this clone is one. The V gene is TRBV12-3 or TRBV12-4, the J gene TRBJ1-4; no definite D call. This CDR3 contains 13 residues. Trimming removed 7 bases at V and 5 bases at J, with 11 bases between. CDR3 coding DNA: TGTGCCAGCACCCTAGACGTGAATGAAAAACTGTTTTTT. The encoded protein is CASTLDVNEKLFF.

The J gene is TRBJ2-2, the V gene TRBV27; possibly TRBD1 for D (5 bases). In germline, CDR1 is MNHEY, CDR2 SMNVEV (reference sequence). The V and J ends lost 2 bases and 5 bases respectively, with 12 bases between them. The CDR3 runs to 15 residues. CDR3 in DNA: TGTGCCAGCAGTTTAAGGGGCCCAGGGACCGGGGAGCTGTTTTTT. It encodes CASSLRGPGTGELFF.

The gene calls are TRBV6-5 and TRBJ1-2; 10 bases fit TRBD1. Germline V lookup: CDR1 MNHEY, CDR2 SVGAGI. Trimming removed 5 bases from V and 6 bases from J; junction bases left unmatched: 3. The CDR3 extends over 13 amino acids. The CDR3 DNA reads TGTGCCAGCAGTATGGGACAGGGGAATGGCTACACCTTC. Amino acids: CASSMGQGNGYTF.

For the CDR3, the DNA is TGTGCCAGTCGAGACAGGGGGCAGACTGAAGCTTTCTTT. This gives the protein CASRDRGQTEAFF. This chain joins TRBV19 and TRBJ1-1; TRBD1 aligns across 10 bases. With V trimmed by 8 bases and J by 5 bases, 5 bases remained unmatched. Germline CDR1 is LNHDA and CDR2 is SQIVND (reference sequence). This CDR3 has 13 amino acids.

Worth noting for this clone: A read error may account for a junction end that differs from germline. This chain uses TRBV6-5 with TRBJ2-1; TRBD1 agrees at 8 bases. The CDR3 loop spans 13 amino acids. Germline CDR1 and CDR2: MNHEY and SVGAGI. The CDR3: CASSRDRKLLGIF. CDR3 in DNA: TGTGCCAGCAGTCGGGACAGGAAGCTTTTAGGGATCTTC.

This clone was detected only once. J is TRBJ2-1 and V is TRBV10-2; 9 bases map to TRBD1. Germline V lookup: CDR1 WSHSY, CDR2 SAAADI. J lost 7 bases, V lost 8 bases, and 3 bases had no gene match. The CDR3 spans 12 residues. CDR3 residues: CASRDRVNEQFF. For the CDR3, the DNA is TGCGCCAGCCGGGACAGGGTAAATGAGCAGTTCTTC.

The CDR3 is CASSPETGSDSPLHF. In DNA form, the CDR3 reads TGTGCCAGCTCACCGGAGACAGGGAGCGATTCACCCCTCCACTTT. The chain is built from TRBV18 and TRBJ1-6; 7 nucleotides align to TRBD1. The germline gives CDR1 KGHSH, CDR2 LQKENI. V trimming: 3 bases; J trimming: 8 bases; junction bases outside the gene matches: 7. The CDR3 is 15 residues long.

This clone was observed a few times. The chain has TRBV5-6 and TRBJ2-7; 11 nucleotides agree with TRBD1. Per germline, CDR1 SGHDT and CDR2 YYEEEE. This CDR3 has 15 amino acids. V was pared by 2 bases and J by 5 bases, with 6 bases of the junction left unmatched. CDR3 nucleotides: TGTGCCAGCAGCTTCCGGGACAGGGGGTCGGACGAGCAGTACTTC. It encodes CASSFRDRGSDEQYF. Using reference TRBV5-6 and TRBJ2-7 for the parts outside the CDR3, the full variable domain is DAGVTQSPTHLIKTRGQQVTLRCSPKSGHDTVSWYQQALGQGPQFIFQYYEEEERQRGNFPDRFSGHQFPNYSSELNVNALLLGDSALYLCASSFRDRGSDEQYFGPGTRLTVT.

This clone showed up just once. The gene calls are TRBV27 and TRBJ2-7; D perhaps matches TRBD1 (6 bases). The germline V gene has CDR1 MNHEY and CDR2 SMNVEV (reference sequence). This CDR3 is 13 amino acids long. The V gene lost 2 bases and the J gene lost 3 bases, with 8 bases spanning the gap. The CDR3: CASSLEGDYEQYF. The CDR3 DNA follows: TGTGCCAGCAGTTTAGAGGGGGACTACGAGCAGTACTTC.

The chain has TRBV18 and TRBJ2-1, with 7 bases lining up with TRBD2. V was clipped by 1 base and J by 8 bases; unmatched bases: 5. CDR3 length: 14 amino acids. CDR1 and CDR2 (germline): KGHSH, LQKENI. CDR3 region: CASSPRREKDEQFF. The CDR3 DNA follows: TGTGCCAGCTCACCACGGCGGGAGAAGGATGAGCAGTTCTTC.